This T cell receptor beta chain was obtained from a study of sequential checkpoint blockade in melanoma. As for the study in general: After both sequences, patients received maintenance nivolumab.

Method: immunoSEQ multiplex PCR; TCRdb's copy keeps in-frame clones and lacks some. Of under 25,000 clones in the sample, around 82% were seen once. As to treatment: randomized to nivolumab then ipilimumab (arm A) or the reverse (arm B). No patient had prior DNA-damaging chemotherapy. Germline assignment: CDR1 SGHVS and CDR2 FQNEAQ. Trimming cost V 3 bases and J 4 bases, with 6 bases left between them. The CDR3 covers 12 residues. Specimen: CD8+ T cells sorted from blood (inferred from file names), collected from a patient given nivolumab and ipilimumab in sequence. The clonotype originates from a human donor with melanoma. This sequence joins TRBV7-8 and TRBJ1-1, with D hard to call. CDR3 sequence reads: CASSFGVTEAFF. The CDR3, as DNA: TGTGCCAGCAGCTTTGGAGTCACTGAAGCTTTCTTT.